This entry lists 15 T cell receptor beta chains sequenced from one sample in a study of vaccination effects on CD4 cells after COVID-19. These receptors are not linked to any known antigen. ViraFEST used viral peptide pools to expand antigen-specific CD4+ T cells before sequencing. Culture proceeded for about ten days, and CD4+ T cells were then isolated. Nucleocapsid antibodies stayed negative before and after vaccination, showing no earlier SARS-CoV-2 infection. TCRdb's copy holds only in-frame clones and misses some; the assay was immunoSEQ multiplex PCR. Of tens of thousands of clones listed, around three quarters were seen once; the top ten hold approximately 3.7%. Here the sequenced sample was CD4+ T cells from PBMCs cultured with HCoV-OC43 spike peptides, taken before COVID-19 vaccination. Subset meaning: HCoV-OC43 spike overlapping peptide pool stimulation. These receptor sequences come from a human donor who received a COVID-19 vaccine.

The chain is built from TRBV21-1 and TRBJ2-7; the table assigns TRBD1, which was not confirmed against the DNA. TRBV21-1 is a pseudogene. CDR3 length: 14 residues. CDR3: CASSKTQGAGEQYV. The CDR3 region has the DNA TGTGCCAGCAGCAAGACCCAGGGGGCTGGCGAGCAGTACGTC.

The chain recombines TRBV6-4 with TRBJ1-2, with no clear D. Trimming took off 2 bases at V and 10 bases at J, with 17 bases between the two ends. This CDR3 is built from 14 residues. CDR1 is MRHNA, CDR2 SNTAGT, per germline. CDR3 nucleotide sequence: TGTGCCAGCAGTGACATCTGGCAGGATTCAGTCTACACCTTC. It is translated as CASSDIWQDSVYTF.

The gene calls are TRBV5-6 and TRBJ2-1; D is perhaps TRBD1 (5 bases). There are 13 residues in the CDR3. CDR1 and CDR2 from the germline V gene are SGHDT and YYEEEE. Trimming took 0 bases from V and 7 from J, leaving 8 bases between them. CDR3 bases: TGTGCCAGCAGCTTGGCAGGGCCGAATGAGCAGTTCTTC. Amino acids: CASSLAGPNEQFF.

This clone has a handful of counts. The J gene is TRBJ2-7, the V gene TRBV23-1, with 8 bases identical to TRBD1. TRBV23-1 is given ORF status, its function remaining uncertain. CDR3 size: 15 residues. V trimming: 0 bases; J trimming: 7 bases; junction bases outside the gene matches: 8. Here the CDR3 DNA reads TGCGCCAGCAGTCAATCAAGCCAGGGGGCGAGGGAGCAGTACGTC. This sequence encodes CASSQSSQGAREQYV.

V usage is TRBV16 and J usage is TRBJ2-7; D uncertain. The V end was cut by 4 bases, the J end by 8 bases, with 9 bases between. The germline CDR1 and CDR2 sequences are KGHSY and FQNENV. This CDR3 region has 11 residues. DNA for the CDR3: TGTGCCAGCAGCCGTTTGCAGAAGCAGTACGTC. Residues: CASSRLQKQYV.

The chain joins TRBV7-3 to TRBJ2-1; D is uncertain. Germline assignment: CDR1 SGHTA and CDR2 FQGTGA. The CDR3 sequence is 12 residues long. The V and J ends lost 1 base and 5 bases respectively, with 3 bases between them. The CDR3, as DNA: TGTGCCAGCAGCTTAAGGGACAATGAGCAGTTCTTC. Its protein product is CASSLRDNEQFF.

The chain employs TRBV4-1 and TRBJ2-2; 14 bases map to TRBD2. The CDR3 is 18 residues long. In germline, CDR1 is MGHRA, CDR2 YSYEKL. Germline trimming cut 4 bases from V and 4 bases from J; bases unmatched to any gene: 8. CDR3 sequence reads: CASSRAWGLAGVTGELFF. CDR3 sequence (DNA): TGCGCCAGCAGCCGGGCCTGGGGACTAGCGGGGGTCACCGGGGAGCTGTTTTTT.

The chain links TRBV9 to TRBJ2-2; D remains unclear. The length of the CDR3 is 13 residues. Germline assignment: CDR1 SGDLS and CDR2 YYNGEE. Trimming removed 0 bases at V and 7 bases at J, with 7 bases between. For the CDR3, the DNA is TGTGCCAGCAGCGTAGCCCCCGTCGGGGAGCTGTTTTTT. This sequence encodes CASSVAPVGELFF. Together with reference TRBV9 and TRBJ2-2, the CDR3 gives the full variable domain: DSGVTQTPKHLITATGQRVTLRCSPRSGDLSVYWYQQSLDQGLQFLIQYYNGEERAKGNILERFSAQQFPDLHSELNLSSLELGDSALYFCASSVAPVGELFFGEGSRLTVL.

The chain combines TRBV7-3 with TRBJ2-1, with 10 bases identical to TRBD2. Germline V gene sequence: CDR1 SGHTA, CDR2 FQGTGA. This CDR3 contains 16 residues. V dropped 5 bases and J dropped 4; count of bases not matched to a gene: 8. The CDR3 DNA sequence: TGTGCCAGCAGCGCTACTACTAGCGGGAAATACAATGAGCAGTTCTTC. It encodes CASSATTSGKYNEQFF.

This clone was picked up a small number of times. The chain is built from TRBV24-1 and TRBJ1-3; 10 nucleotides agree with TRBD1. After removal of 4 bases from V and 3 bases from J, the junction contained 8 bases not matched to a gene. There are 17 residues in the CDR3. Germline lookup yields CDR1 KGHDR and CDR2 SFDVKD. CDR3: CATSDRPGTGVGNTIYF. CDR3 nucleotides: TGTGCCACCAGTGACCGTCCCGGGACAGGGGTTGGAAACACCATATATTTT.

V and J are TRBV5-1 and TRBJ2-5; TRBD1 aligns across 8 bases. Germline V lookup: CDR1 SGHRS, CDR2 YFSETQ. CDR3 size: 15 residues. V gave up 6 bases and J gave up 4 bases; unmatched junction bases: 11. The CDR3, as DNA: TGCGCCAGCACCGGACAGGGTTTATTAGGAGAGACCCAGTACTTC. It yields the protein CASTGQGLLGETQYF.

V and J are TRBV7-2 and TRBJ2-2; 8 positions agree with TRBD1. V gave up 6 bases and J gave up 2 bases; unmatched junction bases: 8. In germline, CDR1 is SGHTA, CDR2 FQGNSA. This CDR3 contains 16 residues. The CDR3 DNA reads TGTGCCAGCAGATTCATGGGACAGGTTAACACCGGGGAGCTGTTTTTT. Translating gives CASRFMGQVNTGELFF.

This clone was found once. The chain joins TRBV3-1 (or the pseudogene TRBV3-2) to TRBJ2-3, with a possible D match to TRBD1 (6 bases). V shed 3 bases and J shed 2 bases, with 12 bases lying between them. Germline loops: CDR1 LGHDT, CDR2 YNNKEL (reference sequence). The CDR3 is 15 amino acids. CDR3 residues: CASSQPGQPTDTQYF. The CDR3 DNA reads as TGTGCCAGCAGCCAGCCGGGACAACCCACAGATACGCAGTATTTT.

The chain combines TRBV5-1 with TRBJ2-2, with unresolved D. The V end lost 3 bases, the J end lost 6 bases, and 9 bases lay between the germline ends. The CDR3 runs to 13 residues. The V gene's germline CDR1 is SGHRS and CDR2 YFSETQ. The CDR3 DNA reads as TGCGCCAGCAGCTCGGGCATTTCCGGGGAGCTGTTTTTT. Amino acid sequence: CASSSGISGELFF. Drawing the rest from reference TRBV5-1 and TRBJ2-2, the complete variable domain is KAGVTQTPRYLIKTRGQQVTLSCSPISGHRSVSWYQQTPGQGLQFLFEYFSETQRNKGNFPGRFSGRQFSNSRSEMNVSTLELGDSALYLCASSSGISGELFFGEGSRLTVL.

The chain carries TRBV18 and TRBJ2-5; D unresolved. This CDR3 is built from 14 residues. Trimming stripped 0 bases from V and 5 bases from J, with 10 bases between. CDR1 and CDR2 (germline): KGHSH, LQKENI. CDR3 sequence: CASSPPTVGETQYF. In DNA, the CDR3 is TGTGCCAGCTCACCACCAACAGTAGGCGAGACCCAGTACTTC.